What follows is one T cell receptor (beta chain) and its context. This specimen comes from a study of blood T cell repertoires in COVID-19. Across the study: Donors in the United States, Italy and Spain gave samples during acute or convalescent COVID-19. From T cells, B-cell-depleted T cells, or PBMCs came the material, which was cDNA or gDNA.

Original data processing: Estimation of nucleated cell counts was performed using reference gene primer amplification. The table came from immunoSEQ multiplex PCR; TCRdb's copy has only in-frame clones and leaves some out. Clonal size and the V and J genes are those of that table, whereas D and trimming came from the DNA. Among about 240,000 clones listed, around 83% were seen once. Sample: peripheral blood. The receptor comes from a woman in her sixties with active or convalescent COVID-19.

The CDR3 loop is CASSYYWTGNTEAFF. The CDR3 DNA is TGTGCCAGCAGTTACTATTGGACAGGAAACACTGAAGCTTTCTTT. The rearrangement links TRBV6-5 to TRBJ1-1, with 7 nucleotides matching TRBD1. CDR3 length equals 15 residues. The V gene end was trimmed by 1 base and the J gene end by 2 bases; junction bases not matched to a gene: 4. The germline V gene has CDR1 MNHEY and CDR2 SVGAGI.